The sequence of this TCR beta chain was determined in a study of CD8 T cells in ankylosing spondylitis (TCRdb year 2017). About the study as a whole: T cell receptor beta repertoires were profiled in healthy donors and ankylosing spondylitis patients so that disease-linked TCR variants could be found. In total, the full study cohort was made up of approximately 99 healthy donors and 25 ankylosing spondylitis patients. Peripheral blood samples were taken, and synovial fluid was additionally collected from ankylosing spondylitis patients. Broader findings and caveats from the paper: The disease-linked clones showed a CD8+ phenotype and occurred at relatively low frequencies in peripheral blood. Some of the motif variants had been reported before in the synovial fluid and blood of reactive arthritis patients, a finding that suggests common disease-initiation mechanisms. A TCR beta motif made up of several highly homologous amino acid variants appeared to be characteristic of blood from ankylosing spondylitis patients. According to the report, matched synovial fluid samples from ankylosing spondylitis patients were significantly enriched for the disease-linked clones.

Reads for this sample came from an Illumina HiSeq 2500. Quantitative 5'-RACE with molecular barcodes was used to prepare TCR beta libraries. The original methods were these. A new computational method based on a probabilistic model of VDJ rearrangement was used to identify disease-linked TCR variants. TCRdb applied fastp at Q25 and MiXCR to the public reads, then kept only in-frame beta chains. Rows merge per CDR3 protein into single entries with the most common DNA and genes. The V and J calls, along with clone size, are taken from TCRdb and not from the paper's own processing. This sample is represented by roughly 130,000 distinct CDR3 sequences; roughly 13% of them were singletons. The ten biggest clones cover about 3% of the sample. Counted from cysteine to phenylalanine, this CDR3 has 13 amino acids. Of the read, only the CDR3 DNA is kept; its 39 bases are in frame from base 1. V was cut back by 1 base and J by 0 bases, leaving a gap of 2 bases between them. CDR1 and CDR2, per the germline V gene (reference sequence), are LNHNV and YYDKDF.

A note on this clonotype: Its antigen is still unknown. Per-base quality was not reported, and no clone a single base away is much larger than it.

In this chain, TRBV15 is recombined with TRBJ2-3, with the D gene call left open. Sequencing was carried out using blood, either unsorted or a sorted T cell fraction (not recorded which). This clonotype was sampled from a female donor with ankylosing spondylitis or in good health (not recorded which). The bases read TGTGCCACCAGCAGAGTCAGCACAGATACGCAGTATTTT. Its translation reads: CATSRVSTDTQYF.